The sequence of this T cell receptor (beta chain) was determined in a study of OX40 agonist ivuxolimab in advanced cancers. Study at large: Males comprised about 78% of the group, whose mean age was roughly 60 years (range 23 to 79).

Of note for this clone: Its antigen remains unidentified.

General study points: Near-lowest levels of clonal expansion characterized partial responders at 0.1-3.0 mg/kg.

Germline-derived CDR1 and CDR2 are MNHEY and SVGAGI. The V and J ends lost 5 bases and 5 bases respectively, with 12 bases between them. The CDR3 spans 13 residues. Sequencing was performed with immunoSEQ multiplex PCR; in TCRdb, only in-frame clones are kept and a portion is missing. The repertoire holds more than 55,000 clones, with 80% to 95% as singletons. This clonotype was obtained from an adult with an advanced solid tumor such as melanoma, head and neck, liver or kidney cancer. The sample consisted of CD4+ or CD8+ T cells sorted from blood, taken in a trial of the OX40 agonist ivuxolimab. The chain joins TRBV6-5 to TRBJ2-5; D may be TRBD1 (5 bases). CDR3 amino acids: CASSQRGLETQYF. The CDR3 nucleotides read TGTGCCAGCAGTCAAAGGGGATTGGAGACCCAGTACTTC.